This paragraph covers one T cell receptor (beta chain) sequence. The specificity of this receptor is unknown. No quality values exist for individual bases; no much larger clone is one base distant. The data stem from a study of blood T cell repertoires in COVID-19 (dated by TCRdb to 2020 to 2022). General notes on the study: Samples covering the acute and convalescent phases of COVID-19 were provided by collaborators in the United States, Italy and Spain. The prospective study material was composed of cDNA or gDNA derived from T cells, B-cell-depleted T cells, or PBMCs. Subjects who had been exposed to COVID-19, were actively infected with it, or had recovered from it provided the deeply sampled blood TCRbeta repertoires that made up the dataset. The repertoires were released in a freely available public database meant as a resource for research on the immune response to SARS-CoV-2. Samples were obtained from the ongoing ImmuneRACE study (first 160 participants) and from 1,200 or so subjects provided by 6 global collaborators. A de-identified subject ID, COVID-19 status, age in years and sex were almost always included in the sample metadata. Where available, HLA class I and class II types were obtained from metadata supplied by the sample provider rather than from assay-based typing. Results and caveats for the whole study, not just this receptor: How much clinical and demographic metadata was included differed by source and by participant, and the metadata was provided uncurated.

Whole blood was collected in K2EDTA tubes by collaborating institutions according to the institutions' own protocols. Collaborator samples were shipped for TCRbeta analysis as frozen whole blood, isolated PBMCs, or DNA extracted from either sample type. TCRbeta CDR3 regions were amplified from genomic DNA using the immunoSEQ Assay, a bias-controlled multiplex PCR. In the source study's methods: Within the assay, amplification of reference gene primers was used to estimate how many nucleated cells each sample contained. To quantify the absolute abundance of each unique TCRbeta CDR3 rearrangement, sequence reads were collapsed and filtered. For each sample, productive Simpson clonality was calculated as the square root of Simpson's diversity index over productive rearrangements. TCRdb obtained this table from immuneACCESS and retained in-frame rearrangements with V and J assigned. These tables miss some clones; where compared with another copy, unresolved V genes account for less than half of the shortfall, and the remainder is unexplained. From that table come the V and J calls and clone size; the DNA was used to work out D and trimming. The sample table shows approximately 260,000 clones, and 80% to 90% are seen once. Clones ranked in the top ten supply approximately 10% of the sample.

The CDR1 and CDR2 encoded by the germline V gene are MNHNS and SASEGT. A distance of 12 bases separates the germline ends of V and J, which lose 2 bases and 7 bases respectively. From cysteine to phenylalanine, the CDR3 is 14 amino acids long. The only DNA kept is the CDR3, 42 bases in frame from the first base. The TCR originated in a woman in her sixties or seventies with acute or convalescent COVID-19. The sequenced sample was peripheral blood. The V gene is TRBV6-1 and the J gene is TRBJ1-5; perhaps TRBD1 is the D gene, with 5 bases matching. The DNA is as follows: TGTGCCAGCAGTGAAAATTGGGGGGTCCAGCCCCAGCATTTT. The encoded protein is CASSENWGVQPQHF.